Given below is one T cell receptor (beta chain) in context. This specimen comes from a study of blood T cell repertoires in COVID-19. Study context: COVID-19 samples, acute and convalescent, were from the United States, Italy and Spain. Sample material is recorded as cDNA or gDNA derived from T cells, B-cell-depleted T cells, or PBMCs.

With 3 bases removed from V and 3 bases from J, the gap between germline ends came to 13 bases. The V gene's germline CDR1 is SGDLS and CDR2 YYNGEE. The CDR3 has 15 amino acids. Original handling: Amplification of reference gene primers was used by the study to estimate nucleated cell counts. Clones were sequenced by immunoSEQ multiplex PCR, and TCRdb holds only the in-frame ones, with some missing. That table gives V, J and clone size, and the DNA gave D and trimming. In the table there are 95,000 to 110,000 clones, about 90% of which are singletons. The clonotype was recovered from a human donor in a cohort sampled during active COVID-19. The V gene is TRBV9, the J gene TRBJ2-1, with D possibly being TRBD2 (7 bases). Sequenced sample: peripheral blood. Here the CDR3 DNA reads TGTGCCAGCAGCGAGGGGGGAGGGCACTACAATGAGCAGTTCTTC. This sequence encodes CASSEGGGHYNEQFF.